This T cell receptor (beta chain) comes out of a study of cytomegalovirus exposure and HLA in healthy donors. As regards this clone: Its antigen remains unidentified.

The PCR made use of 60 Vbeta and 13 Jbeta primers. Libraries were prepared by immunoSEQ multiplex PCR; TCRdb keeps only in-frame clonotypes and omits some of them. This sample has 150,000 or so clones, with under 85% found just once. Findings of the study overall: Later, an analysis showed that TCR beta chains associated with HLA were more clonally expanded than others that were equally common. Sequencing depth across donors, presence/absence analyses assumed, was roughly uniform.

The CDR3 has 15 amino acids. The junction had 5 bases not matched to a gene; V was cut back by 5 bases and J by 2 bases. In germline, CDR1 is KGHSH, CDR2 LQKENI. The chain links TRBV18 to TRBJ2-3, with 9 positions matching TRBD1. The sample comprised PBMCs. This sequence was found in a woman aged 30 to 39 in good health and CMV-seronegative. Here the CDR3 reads CASSSGTGSTDTQYF. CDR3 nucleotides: TGTGCCAGCTCATCTGGGACAGGGTCCACAGATACGCAGTATTTT. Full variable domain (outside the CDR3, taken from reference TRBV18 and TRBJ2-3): NAGVMQNPRHLVRRRGQEARLRCSPMKGHSHVYWYRQLPEEGLKFMVYLQKENIIDESGMPKERFSAEFPKEGPSILRIQQVVRGDSAAYFCASSSGTGSTDTQYFGPGTRLTVL.